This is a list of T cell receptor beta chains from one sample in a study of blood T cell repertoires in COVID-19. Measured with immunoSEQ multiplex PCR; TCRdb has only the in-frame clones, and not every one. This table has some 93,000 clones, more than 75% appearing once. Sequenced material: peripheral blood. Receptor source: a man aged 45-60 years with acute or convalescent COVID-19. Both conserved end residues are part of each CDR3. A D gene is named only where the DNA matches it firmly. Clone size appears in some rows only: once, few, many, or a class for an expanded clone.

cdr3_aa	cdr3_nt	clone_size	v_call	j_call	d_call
CASSQPGQTKNTEAFF	TGTGCCAGCAGCCAACCTGGACAGACCAAGAACACTGAAGCTTTCTTT	.	TRBV5-5	TRBJ1-1	.
CSAKRGNTIYF	TGCAGTGCTAAACGGGGAAACACCATATATTTT	.	TRBV20-1	TRBJ1-3	.
CASSEGRGYEQYF	TGTGCCAGCAGCGAGGGCCGGGGATACGAGCAGTACTTC	.	TRBV7-6	TRBJ2-7	.
CASSQGQGGGQETQYF	TGTGCCAGCAGCCAGGGACAGGGGGGCGGGCAAGAGACCCAGTACTTC	.	TRBV7-8	TRBJ2-5	TRBD1
CASTGENQETQYF	TGTGCCAGCACAGGGGAGAACCAAGAGACCCAGTACTTC	few	TRBV9	TRBJ2-5	.
CASSLEVSGNQPQHF	TGTGCCAGCAGCTTGGAAGTGTCGGGCAATCAGCCCCAGCATTTT	once	TRBV5-8	TRBJ1-5	.
CASSSGLSSSYNEQFF	TGTGCCAGCAGCTCCGGACTCAGCAGCTCCTACAATGAGCAGTTCTTC	.	TRBV7-7	TRBJ2-1	.
CAISVGQGTEAFF	TGTGCCATCAGTGTTGGGCAGGGCACTGAAGCTTTCTTT	.	TRBV10-3	TRBJ1-1	.
CASSLGFMGQLNTEAFF	TGTGCCAGCAGCCTGGGATTTATGGGACAGCTGAACACTGAAGCTTTCTTT	.	TRBV5-6	TRBJ1-1	TRBD1
CASSQLTGESPLHF	TGTGCCAGCAGCCAACTGACAGGGGAATCACCCCTCCACTTT	.	TRBV3-1/TRBV3-2	TRBJ1-6	TRBD1
CASSFLGTGGGYTF	TGTGCCAGCAGCTTCCTAGGGACAGGGGGTGGCTACACCTTC	.	TRBV7-3	TRBJ1-2	TRBD1
CASSPTFSGGFNEQFF	TGCGCCAGCAGCCCTACGTTTAGCGGGGGCTTCAATGAGCAGTTCTTC	.	TRBV5-1	TRBJ2-1	TRBD2
CSVGAGPLRPQHF	TGCAGCGTTGGCGCGGGACCCCTGAGGCCCCAGCATTTT	.	TRBV29-1	TRBJ1-5	.
CASSRTIRLQVEQFF	TGTGCCAGTAGTCGGACTATCCGCCTGCAGGTTGAGCAGTTCTTC	.	TRBV19	TRBJ2-1	.
CATSDLHSGTGTQPQHF	TGTGCCACCAGTGATTTGCACTCGGGGACAGGTACTCAGCCCCAGCATTTT	.	TRBV24-1	TRBJ1-5	TRBD1
CAWSVPTGHYEQYF	TGTGCCTGGAGTGTACCAACAGGGCACTACGAGCAGTACTTC	.	TRBV30	TRBJ2-7	.
CASSAPQEGRGEQFF	TGTGCCAGCAGCGCCCCTCAGGAGGGCCGGGGTGAGCAGTTCTTC	.	TRBV9	TRBJ2-1	.
CASSSDRDSPLHF	TGTGCCAGCAGCTCGGACAGGGATTCACCCCTCCACTTT	.	TRBV11-1	TRBJ1-6	TRBD1
CASSTNHQPQHF	TGCGCCAGCAGTACTAATCATCAGCCCCAGCATTTT	.	TRBV10-2	TRBJ1-5	.
CASSVGVSWNEQFF	TGTGCCAGCAGCGTAGGAGTATCTTGGAATGAGCAGTTCTTC	.	TRBV9	TRBJ2-1	.
CASSDLTSGTVSSYNEQFF	TGTGCCAGCAGCGATCTGACTAGCGGGACCGTTAGCTCCTACAATGAGCAGTTCTTC	few	TRBV11-2	TRBJ2-1	TRBD2
CASSLKWDRGPSGIWEQFF	TGTGCCAGCAGCTTGAAATGGGACAGGGGGCCTAGCGGGATATGGGAGCAGTTCTTC	.	TRBV5-8	TRBJ2-1	TRBD1
CASSVGRAGDEKLFF	TGCGCCAGCAGCGTGGGCAGGGCAGGGGACGAAAAACTGTTTTTT	.	TRBV5-1	TRBJ1-4	.
CASSPGLAGASDTQYF	TGTGCCAGCTCACCCGGACTAGCGGGAGCATCAGATACGCAGTATTTT	.	TRBV18	TRBJ2-3	TRBD2
CASSPRVGSETQYF	TGTGCCAGCTCACCCAGGGTCGGGTCAGAGACCCAGTACTTC	.	TRBV18	TRBJ2-5	.
CASSLTDTGGNTIYF	TGTGCCAGTAGTCTTACAGATACTGGTGGAAACACCATATATTTT	.	TRBV19	TRBJ1-3	.
CASSLMGQTQYF	TGTGCCAGCAGTTTAATGGGCCAGACCCAGTACTTC	once	TRBV6-5	TRBJ2-5	.
CASSEFGFAQDNSPLHF	TGTGCCAGCAGTGAATTCGGATTCGCCCAGGATAATTCACCCCTCCACTTT	.	TRBV6-4	TRBJ1-6	.
CASSEQRGNTIYF	TGTGCCAGCAGTGAACAGCGGGGGAACACCATATATTTT	.	TRBV6-1	TRBJ1-3	.
CSGGVLNTEAFF	TGCAGCGGCGGAGTTTTAAACACTGAAGCTTTCTTT	once	TRBV29-1	TRBJ1-1	.
CASSVQRGGYTF	TGTGCCAGCAGCGTACAAAGGGGAGGCTACACCTTC	once	TRBV9	TRBJ1-2	.
CAWDVAGTEAFF	TGTGCCTGGGATGTTGCCGGCACTGAAGCTTTCTTT	.	TRBV30	TRBJ1-1	.
CASSLAYTEDEQFF	TGCGCCAGCAGCTTGGCCTACACCGAGGATGAGCAGTTCTTC	.	TRBV5-1	TRBJ2-1	.
CASSSQGPWHEQFF	TGTGCCAGCAGCTCCCAGGGTCCCTGGCATGAGCAGTTCTTC	few	TRBV11-2	TRBJ2-1	.
CASSLVGGRNLYEQYF	TGTGCCAGCAGCTTAGTGGGCGGGAGGAACCTCTACGAGCAGTACTTC	.	TRBV7-9	TRBJ2-7	TRBD2
CAITADGNTIYF	TGTGCCATCACTGCGGATGGAAACACCATATATTTT	.	TRBV10-3	TRBJ1-3	.
CASSGPSGRGDEQFF	TGTGCCAGCAGCGGCCCTAGCGGGAGGGGGGATGAGCAGTTCTTC	.	TRBV13	TRBJ2-1	TRBD2
CATSWESPETQYF	TGTGCCACCAGCTGGGAGTCCCCAGAGACCCAGTACTTC	.	TRBV5-8	TRBJ2-5	.
CASSGSSYEQYF	TGTGCCAGTAGCGGGAGCTCCTACGAGCAGTACTTC	.	TRBV9	TRBJ2-7	TRBD2
CASSPGLALREQYF	TGTGCCAGCAGTCCCGGACTAGCTCTTCGCGAGCAGTACTTC	.	TRBV27	TRBJ2-7	TRBD2
CASSIEGATEAFF	TGTGCCAGTAGTATTGAGGGGGCAACTGAAGCTTTCTTT	.	TRBV19	TRBJ1-1	TRBD1
CASSQGQGGGYTF	TGCGCCAGCAGCCAGGGACAGGGAGGTGGCTACACCTTC	.	TRBV5-1	TRBJ1-2	TRBD1
CASSSGTGGYEQYF	TGTGCCAGCTCTTCCGGGACAGGGGGGTACGAGCAGTACTTC	.	TRBV6-5	TRBJ2-7	TRBD1
CASSERSSGRTDTQYF	TGTGCCAGCAGTGAACGGTCTAGCGGACGCACAGATACGCAGTATTTT	.	TRBV2	TRBJ2-3	TRBD2
CASSLSPGTSGKGGEQFF	TGTGCCAGCAGTTTATCCCCCGGGACTAGCGGGAAGGGAGGTGAGCAGTTCTTC	once	TRBV27	TRBJ2-1	TRBD2
CASSLDQTGIYEQYF	TGTGCCAGCAGCTTAGACCAGACAGGGATTTACGAGCAGTACTTC	.	TRBV11-2	TRBJ2-7	TRBD1
CASSIAGGNYGYTF	TGTGCCAGTAGTATCGCGGGGGGCAACTATGGCTACACCTTC	.	TRBV19	TRBJ1-2	.
CASRKSGPVGDTQYF	TGTGCCAGCAGAAAGAGCGGGCCGGTGGGGGATACGCAGTATTTT	.	TRBV3-1/TRBV3-2	TRBJ2-3	.
CASSRRPDRGGQPQHF	TGTGCCAGCAGCCGAAGACCTGACAGGGGAGGTCAGCCCCAGCATTTT	.	TRBV21-1	TRBJ1-5	.
CSVSAGFRNTQYF	TGCAGCGTTTCAGCCGGGTTCCGAAATACGCAGTATTTT	few	TRBV29-1	TRBJ2-3	.
CASSLLAGPGYEQYF	TGTGCCAGCAGTTTGCTTGCAGGGCCGGGCTACGAGCAGTACTTC	.	TRBV27	TRBJ2-7	.
CASKLRQPNTGELFF	TGTGCCAGCAAATTAAGACAGCCGAACACCGGGGAGCTGTTTTTT	.	TRBV2	TRBJ2-2	.
CASSVLAKNNEQFF	TGTGCCAGCAGCGTGCTAGCGAAGAACAATGAGCAGTTCTTC	.	TRBV9	TRBJ2-1	.
CASSLEPGTEQYF	TGTGCCAGCAGTTTAGAGCCTGGGACAGAGCAGTACTTC	.	TRBV12-3/TRBV12-4	TRBJ2-7	.
CASSLNPGQINSPLHF	TGTGCCAGCAGTTTAAATCCGGGACAGATTAATTCACCCCTCCACTTT	.	TRBV6-5	TRBJ1-6	TRBD1
CASSYSERNTGELFF	TGTGCCAGCAGTTACTCCGAGCGCAACACCGGGGAGCTGTTTTTT	.	TRBV6-5	TRBJ2-2	.
CASRRSGGRASGANVLTF	TGTGCCAGCAGACGTAGCGGCGGGAGGGCCTCTGGGGCCAACGTCCTGACTTTC	.	TRBV7-9	TRBJ2-6	TRBD2
CASSINGLAGNEQYF	TGTGCCAGTAGTATCAACGGACTAGCGGGAAACGAGCAGTACTTC	.	TRBV19	TRBJ2-7	TRBD2
CATSDAPGLAAYNEQFF	TGTGCCACCAGTGATGCCCCAGGGTTAGCGGCCTACAATGAGCAGTTCTTC	.	TRBV24-1	TRBJ2-1	.